This T cell receptor (beta chain) was identified in a study of Ad26.COV2.S vaccination and SARS-CoV-2 variants. Profiled with immunoSEQ multiplex PCR; TCRdb holds only in-frame clones, not every one. The sample lists around 300,000 clones; 88% were seen once. Study-wide results and caveats: Placebo recipients and vaccine recipients were similar in non-spike TCR breadth. A substantial breadth of spike-specific CD8+ and CD4+ T cell responses after vaccination has been reported.

Regarding this clone: Its antigen remains unknown.

The treatment is: some 20 received Ad26.COV2.S at low or high dose, single or two shots; roughly five received placebo; per-sample allocation not given. It was on day 63 after the first vaccine or placebo injection that samples were taken. Its platform was an Ad26 vector, and its expressed antigen was Wuhan-strain SARS-CoV-2 spike. Germline V gives CDR1 SGHTA, CDR2 FQGNSA. V was clipped by 8 bases and J by 8 bases; unmatched bases: 10. CDR3 length equals 15 residues. Sequencing was performed on peripheral blood, taken in a trial of Ad26.COV2.S vaccine versus placebo. This TCR derives from a person aged 18 to 65 who received the Ad26.COV2.S COVID-19 vaccine or a placebo. The chain has TRBV7-2 and TRBJ2-1, with 12 bases identical to TRBD2. CDR3 coding DNA: TGTGCCAGCGGACGACTAGCGGGAGTGGGGGATGAGCAGTTCTTC. It encodes CASGRLAGVGDEQFF.